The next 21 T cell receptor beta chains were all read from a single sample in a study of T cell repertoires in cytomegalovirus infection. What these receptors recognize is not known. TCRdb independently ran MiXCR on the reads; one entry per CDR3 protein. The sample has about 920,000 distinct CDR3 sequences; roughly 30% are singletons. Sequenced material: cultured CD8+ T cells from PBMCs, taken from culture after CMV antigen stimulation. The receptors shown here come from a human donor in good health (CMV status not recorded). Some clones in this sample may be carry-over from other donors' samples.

The CDR3 region has the DNA TGCAGTGGCCCTCCGGGGTCTAACTATGGCTACACCTTC. It is translated as CSGPPGSNYGYTF. The rearrangement links TRBV20-1 to TRBJ1-2; D gene uncertain. Germline V CDR1 and CDR2: DFQATT, SNEGSKA (reference sequence). There are 13 residues in the CDR3. Trimming removed 7 bases from V and 0 bases from J, with 12 bases in between.

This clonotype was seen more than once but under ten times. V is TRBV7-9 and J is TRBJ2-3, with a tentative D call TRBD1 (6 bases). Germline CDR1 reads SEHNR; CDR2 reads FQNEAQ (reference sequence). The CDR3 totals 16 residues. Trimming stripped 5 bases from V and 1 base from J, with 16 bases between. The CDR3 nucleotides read TGTGCCAGCAGCATCGGGACACTTCGCCGCACAGATACGCAGTATTTT. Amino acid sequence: CASSIGTLRRTDTQYF.

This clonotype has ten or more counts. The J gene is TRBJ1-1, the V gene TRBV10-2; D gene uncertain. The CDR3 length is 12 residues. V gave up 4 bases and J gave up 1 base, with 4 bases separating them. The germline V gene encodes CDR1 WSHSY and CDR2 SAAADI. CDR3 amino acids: CASSGTNTEAFF. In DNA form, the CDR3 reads TGCGCCAGCAGTGGCACGAACACTGAAGCTTTCTTT.

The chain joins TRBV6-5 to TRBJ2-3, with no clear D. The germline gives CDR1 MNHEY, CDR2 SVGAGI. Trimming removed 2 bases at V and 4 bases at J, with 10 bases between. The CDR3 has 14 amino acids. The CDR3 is CASSYDFSPDTQYF. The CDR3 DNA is TGTGCCAGCAGTTACGACTTTAGCCCAGATACGCAGTATTTT.

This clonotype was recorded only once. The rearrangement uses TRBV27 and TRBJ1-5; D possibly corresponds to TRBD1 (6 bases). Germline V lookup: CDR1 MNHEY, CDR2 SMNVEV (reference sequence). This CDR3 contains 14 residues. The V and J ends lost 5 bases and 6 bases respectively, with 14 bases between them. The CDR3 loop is CASSQRGGGQPQHF. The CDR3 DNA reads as TGTGCCAGCAGTCAAAGGGGGGGAGGTCAGCCCCAGCATTTT.

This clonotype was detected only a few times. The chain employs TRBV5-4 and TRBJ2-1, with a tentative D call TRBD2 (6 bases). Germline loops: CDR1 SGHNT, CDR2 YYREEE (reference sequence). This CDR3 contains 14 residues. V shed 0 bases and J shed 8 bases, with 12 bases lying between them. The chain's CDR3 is CASSLVGGADEQFF. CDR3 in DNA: TGTGCCAGCAGCTTGGTAGGAGGGGCCGATGAGCAGTTCTTC.

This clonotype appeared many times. The CDR3 DNA reads TGTGCCAGCAGCTCCTTCCCGGGACAGGGGTATCAGCCCCAGCATTTT. Its translation is CASSSFPGQGYQPQHF. The V gene is TRBV7-2, the J gene TRBJ1-5; TRBD1 matches at 10 bases. Trimming at V came to 4 bases and at J to 5 bases, leaving 8 bases not matched to a gene. Germline lookup yields CDR1 SGHTA and CDR2 FQGNSA. The CDR3 contains 16 residues.

The CDR3 here is CASSLRPLNTEAFF. The CDR3 nucleotides read TGTGCCAGCAGCTTGAGACCGCTGAACACTGAAGCTTTCTTT. This chain uses TRBV5-6 with TRBJ1-1; D remains unclear. Looked up from germline, CDR1 is SGHDT and CDR2 is YYEEEE. The V and J ends lost 1 base and 0 bases respectively, with 7 bases between them. The CDR3 extends over 14 amino acids.

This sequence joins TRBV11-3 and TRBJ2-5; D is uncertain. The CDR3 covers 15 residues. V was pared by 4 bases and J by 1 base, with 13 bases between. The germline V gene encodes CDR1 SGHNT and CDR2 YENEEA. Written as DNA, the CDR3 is TGTGCCAGCAGCTCCTACAACTCACCCCAAGAGACCCAGTACTTC. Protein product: CASSSYNSPQETQYF.

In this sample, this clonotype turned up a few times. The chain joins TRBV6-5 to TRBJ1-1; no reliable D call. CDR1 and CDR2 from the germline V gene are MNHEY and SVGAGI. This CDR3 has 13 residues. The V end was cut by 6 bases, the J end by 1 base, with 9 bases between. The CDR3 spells CASSVDQNTEAFF. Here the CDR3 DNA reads TGTGCCAGCAGCGTGGATCAGAACACTGAAGCTTTCTTT.

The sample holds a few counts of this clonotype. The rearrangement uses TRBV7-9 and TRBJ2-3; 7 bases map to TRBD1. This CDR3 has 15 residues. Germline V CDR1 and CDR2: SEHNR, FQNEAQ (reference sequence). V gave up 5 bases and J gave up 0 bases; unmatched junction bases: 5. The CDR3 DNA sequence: TGTGCCAGCAGCCGCCCGGGACAGAGCACAGATACGCAGTATTTT. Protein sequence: CASSRPGQSTDTQYF.

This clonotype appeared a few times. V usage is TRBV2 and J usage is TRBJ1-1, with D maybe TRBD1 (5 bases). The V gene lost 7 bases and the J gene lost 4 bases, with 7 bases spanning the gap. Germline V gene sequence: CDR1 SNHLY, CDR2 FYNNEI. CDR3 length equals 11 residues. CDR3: CASKGSTEAFF. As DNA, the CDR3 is TGTGCCAGCAAGGGGAGCACTGAAGCTTTCTTT.

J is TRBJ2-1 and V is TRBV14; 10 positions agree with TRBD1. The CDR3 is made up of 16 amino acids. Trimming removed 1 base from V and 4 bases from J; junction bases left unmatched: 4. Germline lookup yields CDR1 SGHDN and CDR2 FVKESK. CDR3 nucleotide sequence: TGTGCCAGCAGCCAAGCGGGACAGGGGACATACAATGAGCAGTTCTTC. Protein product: CASSQAGQGTYNEQFF.

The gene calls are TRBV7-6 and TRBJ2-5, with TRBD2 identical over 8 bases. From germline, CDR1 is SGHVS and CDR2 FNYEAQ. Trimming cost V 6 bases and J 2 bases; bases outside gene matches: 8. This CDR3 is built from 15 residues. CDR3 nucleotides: TGTGCCAGCAGAAGACTAGCGAGTCATCAAGAGACCCAGTACTTC. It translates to CASRRLASHQETQYF.

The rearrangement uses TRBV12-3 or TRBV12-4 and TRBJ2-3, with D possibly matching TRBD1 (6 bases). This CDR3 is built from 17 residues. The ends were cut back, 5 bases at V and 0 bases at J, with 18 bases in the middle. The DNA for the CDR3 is TGTGCCAGCAGTACCTATCTGACAGGTTCGAGCACAGATACGCAGTATTTT. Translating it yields CASSTYLTGSSTDTQYF.

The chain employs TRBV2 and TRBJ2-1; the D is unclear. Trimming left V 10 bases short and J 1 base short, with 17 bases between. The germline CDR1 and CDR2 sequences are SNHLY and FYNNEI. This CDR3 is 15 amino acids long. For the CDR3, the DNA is TGTGCCACGGCAGGAGCCGGACCATCCTACAATGAGCAGTTCTTC. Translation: CATAGAGPSYNEQFF.

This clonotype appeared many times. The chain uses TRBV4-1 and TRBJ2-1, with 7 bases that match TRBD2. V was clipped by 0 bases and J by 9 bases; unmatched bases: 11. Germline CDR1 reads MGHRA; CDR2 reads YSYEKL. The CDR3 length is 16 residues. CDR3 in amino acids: CASSQDWGGGGLEQFF. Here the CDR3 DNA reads TGCGCCAGCAGCCAAGATTGGGGGGGAGGAGGTCTTGAGCAGTTCTTC.

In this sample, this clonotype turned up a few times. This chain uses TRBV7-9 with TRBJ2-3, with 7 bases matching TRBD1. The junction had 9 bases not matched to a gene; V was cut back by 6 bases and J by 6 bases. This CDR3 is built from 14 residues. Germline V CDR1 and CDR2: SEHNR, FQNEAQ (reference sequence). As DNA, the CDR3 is TGTGCCAGCAGGGAAGGGGGCCCTCGGGATACGCAGTATTTT. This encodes CASREGGPRDTQYF.

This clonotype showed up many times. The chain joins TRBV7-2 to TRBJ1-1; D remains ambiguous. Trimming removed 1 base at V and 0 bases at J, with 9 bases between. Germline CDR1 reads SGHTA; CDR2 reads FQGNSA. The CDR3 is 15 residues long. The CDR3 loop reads CASSLGEVMNTEAFF. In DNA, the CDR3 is TGTGCCAGCAGCTTAGGGGAGGTCATGAACACTGAAGCTTTCTTT.

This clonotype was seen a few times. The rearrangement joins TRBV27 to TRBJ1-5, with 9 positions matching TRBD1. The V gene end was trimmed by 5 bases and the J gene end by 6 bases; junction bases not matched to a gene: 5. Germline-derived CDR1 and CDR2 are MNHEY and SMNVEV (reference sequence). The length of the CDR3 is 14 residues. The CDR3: CASSLQGAGQPQHF. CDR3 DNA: TGTGCCAGCAGTCTACAGGGGGCAGGTCAGCCCCAGCATTTT.

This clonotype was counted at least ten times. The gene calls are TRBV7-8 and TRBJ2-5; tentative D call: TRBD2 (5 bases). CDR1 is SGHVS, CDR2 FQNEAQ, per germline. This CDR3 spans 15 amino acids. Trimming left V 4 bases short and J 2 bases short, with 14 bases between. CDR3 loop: CASSWNGLKQETQYF. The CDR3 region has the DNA TGTGCCAGCAGCTGGAACGGACTCAAGCAAGAGACCCAGTACTTC.